The present entry profiles one TCR beta chain with its context. This entry is derived from a study of early T cells in non-severe SARS-CoV-2 infection. TCRdb re-called the 5' RACE reads through MiXCR, storing one row per CDR3 protein. The sample has about 98,000 distinct CDR3 sequences; 8% to 13% are singletons. Sequencing was performed on whole blood. This receptor was taken from an adult who was a healthcare worker with PCR-confirmed SARS-CoV-2 infection or an uninfected control (not recorded which).

CDR3 sequence reads: CASSPSGGIGFF. The CDR3 DNA follows: TGTGCCAGCAGCCCCAGCGGGGGAATTGGGTTCTTC. The chain carries TRBV3-1 and TRBJ2-1; the match to TRBD2 covers 8 bases. This CDR3 contains 12 residues. Per the germline V gene, CDR1 is LGHDT and CDR2 is YNNKEL (reference sequence). The ends lost 4 bases at V and 15 bases at J; junction bases unmatched: 8.